A single sample gave rise to the 25 T cell receptor beta chains below, sequenced in a study of chronic HIV infection and antiretroviral therapy. TCRdb called the 5' RACE reads again in MiXCR, with one record for every CDR3 protein. Of 40,000 to 50,000 distinct CDR3 sequences in the sample, 15% to 20% were seen once. The specimen was peripheral blood. These receptors came from an adult who had HIV and had not received antiretroviral therapy, or was an uninfected healthy control (not recorded which).

This clonotype was recorded a few times. J is TRBJ2-7 and V is TRBV24-1; D is possibly TRBD1 (6 bases). V lost 4 bases and J lost 3, with 15 bases in between. Germline V gene data show CDR1 as KGHDR and CDR2 as SFDVKD. This CDR3 has 15 amino acids. The CDR3 spells CATSDAGESFYEQYF. The CDR3 DNA reads as TGTGCCACCAGTGACGCAGGGGAAAGTTTCTACGAGCAGTACTTC.

This chain joins TRBV20-1 and TRBJ1-6; unclear D gene. Germline loops: CDR1 DFQATT, CDR2 SNEGSKA (reference sequence). The CDR3 has 12 residues. V shed 5 bases and J shed 8 bases, with 10 bases lying between them. CDR3 loop: CSAGRRDSPLHF. CDR3 DNA sequence: TGCAGTGCTGGCCGAAGAGATTCACCCCTCCACTTT.

This clonotype was observed a few times. The V gene is TRBV29-1, the J gene TRBJ2-1; 9 bases line up with TRBD2. V lost 5 bases, J lost 9 bases, and 11 bases stayed unmatched. Germline CDR1 and CDR2: SQVTM and ANQGSEA. The CDR3 loop spans 14 amino acids. As DNA, the CDR3 is TGCAGCGTTTGCGAATCCGGGACTAGCTGTGAGCAGTTCTTC. This sequence encodes CSVCESGTSCEQFF.

Only a few counts were recorded for this clonotype. The chain employs TRBV28 and TRBJ2-7, with 10 bases that match TRBD2. Germline V gene lookup returns CDR1 MDHEN and CDR2 SYDVKM. The CDR3 is made up of 17 amino acids. J lost 3 bases, V lost 4 bases, and 12 bases had no gene match. In DNA form, the CDR3 reads TGTGCCAGCAGTTCTTTGCCGACTAGCGGGTCTCGCTACGAGCAGTACTTC. Translated, it gives CASSSLPTSGSRYEQYF.

The rearrangement links TRBV28 to TRBJ1-1; D may be TRBD1 (5 bases). Germline CDR1 reads MDHEN; CDR2 reads SYDVKM. Trimming cost V 6 bases and J 3 bases, with 17 bases left between them. The CDR3 consists of 15 residues. DNA of the CDR3: TGTGCCAGCAGCCGGGGGGGTCCGGGGGACACTGAAGCTTTCTTT. Translation gives CASSRGGPGDTEAFF.

This clonotype has just a few counts. J is TRBJ2-7 and V is TRBV4-1; possibly TRBD2 for D (6 bases). Germline V gene data show CDR1 as MGHRA and CDR2 as YSYEKL. V was pared by 0 bases and J by 4 bases, with 13 bases between. The CDR3 is made up of 15 amino acids. In nucleotides, the CDR3 is TGCGCCAGCAGCCAAGATTTCGGGGGTCTTTACGAGCAGTACTTC. Translating gives CASSQDFGGLYEQYF.

This clonotype was counted only a few times. This chain links TRBV6-1 with TRBJ2-5; D is unresolved. The CDR3 contains 14 residues. The germline gives CDR1 MNHNS, CDR2 SASEGT. The V gene lost 1 base and the J gene lost 9 bases, with 15 bases spanning the gap. CDR3 DNA sequence: TGTGCCAGCAGTGAAGGACTGGTGCCGTTGCCCCAGTACTTC. Translating gives CASSEGLVPLPQYF.

Regarding this clonotype: A junction boundary mismatches the germline segment, possibly from a read error. V and J are TRBV30 and TRBJ2-3, with 8 bases lining up with TRBD2. Germline V gene lookup returns CDR1 GTSNPN and CDR2 SVGIG (reference sequence). The CDR3 has 15 residues. The CDR3 region is CAWIRGGPPEDPQYF. As DNA, the CDR3 is TGTGCCTGGATCCGGGGGGGCCCTCCCGAAGATCCGCAGTATTTT.

V usage is TRBV20-1 and J usage is TRBJ2-6; tentative D call: TRBD2 (6 bases). Germline CDR1 reads DFQATT; CDR2 reads SNEGSKA (reference sequence). There are 16 residues in the CDR3. V was shortened by 0 bases and J by 2 bases, with 11 bases between the two germline ends. The CDR3 is CSARDLGEAGANVLTF. CDR3 DNA: TGCAGTGCTAGAGATCTAGGGGAGGCTGGGGCCAACGTCCTGACTTTC.

This clonotype has at least ten counts. V and J are TRBV28 and TRBJ2-3; D is undetermined. V lost 5 bases and J lost 0, with 6 bases in between. Germline lookup yields CDR1 MDHEN and CDR2 SYDVKM. This CDR3 has 13 residues. Written as DNA, the CDR3 is TGTGCCAGCAGTCCCCCTAGCACAGATACGCAGTATTTT. This gives the protein CASSPPSTDTQYF.

V gene TRBV20-1 combines with J gene TRBJ2-1; 11 bases line up with TRBD2. The germline V gene has CDR1 DFQATT and CDR2 SNEGSKA (reference sequence). V was pared by 6 bases and J by 4 bases, with 8 bases of the junction left unmatched. The CDR3 has 15 residues. The CDR3 DNA sequence: TGCAGTGCCCACAAGACTAGCGGGATATACAATGAGCAGTTCTTC. Amino acids: CSAHKTSGIYNEQFF.

V and J are TRBV29-1 and TRBJ1-1; D is unresolved. Looked up from germline, CDR1 is SQVTM and CDR2 is ANQGSEA. The ends were cut back, 0 bases at V and 10 bases at J, with 12 bases in the middle. This CDR3 has 12 amino acids. This CDR3 reads CSVEDPQLGAFF. Here the CDR3 DNA reads TGCAGCGTTGAAGACCCCCAGCTGGGAGCTTTCTTT.

This clonotype came up a few times. The V and J genes are TRBV4-1 and TRBJ1-1; the D gene is possibly TRBD1 (5 bases). The ends were cut back, 1 base at V and 4 bases at J, with 10 bases in the middle. Per the germline V gene, CDR1 is MGHRA and CDR2 is YSYEKL. The CDR3 sequence is 14 residues long. Written as DNA, the CDR3 is TGCGCCAGCAGCCAAGGGGGGTTGATCACTGAAGCTTTCTTT. Translation: CASSQGGLITEAFF.

V usage is TRBV28 and J usage is TRBJ2-1; 10 nucleotides agree with TRBD1. CDR1 is MDHEN and CDR2 is SYDVKM in the germline V gene. The V segment lost 8 bases and the J segment 7 bases; nucleotides outside the gene matches: 14. The CDR3 sequence is 16 residues long. DNA of the CDR3: TGTGCCAGCGGGGGACAGGGGCCCCTGTTAGGAAATGAGCAGTTCTTC. It is translated as CASGGQGPLLGNEQFF.

This clonotype was seen only a few times. The rearrangement joins TRBV29-1 to TRBJ1-2; maybe TRBD1 (5 bases). Per germline, CDR1 SQVTM and CDR2 ANQGSEA. The CDR3 loop spans 11 amino acids. The ends were cut back, 6 bases at V and 5 bases at J, with 10 bases in the middle. This chain's CDR3 is CSVSRQYGYTF. CDR3 in DNA: TGCAGCGTGTCCAGACAGTATGGCTACACCTTC. Full variable domain (outside the CDR3, taken from reference TRBV29-1 and TRBJ1-2): SAVISQKPSRDICQRGTSLTIQCQVDSQVTMMFWYRQQPGQSLTLIATANQGSEATYESGFVIDKFPISRPNLTFSTLTVSNMSPEDSSIYLCSVSRQYGYTFGSGTRLTVV.

This clonotype has a handful of counts. The chain employs TRBV6-1 and TRBJ1-5; D possibly corresponds to TRBD1 (5 bases). Germline V lookup: CDR1 MNHNS, CDR2 SASEGT. The CDR3 length is 16 residues. V lost 1 base and J lost 11, with 21 bases in between. CDR3 bases: TGTGCCAGCAGTGAAGGCACAGGCGTAGGATCCCGGTCCCAGCATTTT. Translation gives CASSEGTGVGSRSQHF.

The chain combines TRBV28 with TRBJ1-1; D might be TRBD1 (5 bases). From germline, CDR1 is MDHEN and CDR2 SYDVKM. This CDR3 has 13 amino acids. Deletions cut 3 bases from V and 5 bases from J, with 10 bases between. Written as DNA, the CDR3 is TGTGCCAGCAGTTTGGGCAGGGTAACTGAAGCTTTCTTT. Translating it yields CASSLGRVTEAFF.

The chain carries TRBV4-1 and TRBJ2-3, with D unclear. Trimming pared 1 base from V and 5 bases from J, leaving 4 bases between. The CDR3 runs 12 residues. Germline CDR1 and CDR2: MGHRA and YSYEKL. DNA for the CDR3: TGCGCCAGCAGCCAAGTTGTAGATACGCAGTATTTT. This sequence encodes CASSQVVDTQYF.

A few counts support this clonotype. V gene TRBV29-1 combines with J gene TRBJ1-5; the match to TRBD1 covers 9 bases. Germline CDR1 is SQVTM and CDR2 is ANQGSEA. V shed 4 bases and J 7 bases; nucleotides not matched to a gene: 5. The CDR3 has 13 residues. The CDR3 sequence is CSVGQGVGQPQHF. The CDR3 nucleotides are TGCAGCGTTGGACAGGGGGTGGGCCAGCCCCAGCATTTT.

The chain carries TRBV5-5 and TRBJ1-3; D is possibly TRBD1 (5 bases). This CDR3 contains 15 residues. Germline CDR1 reads SGHKS; CDR2 reads YYEKEE (reference sequence). V dropped 4 bases and J dropped 2 bases, with 13 bases sitting between them. The CDR3 sequence is CASSQDTHAGNTIYF. For the CDR3, the DNA is TGTGCCAGCAGCCAGGACACCCACGCTGGAAACACCATATATTTT.

The CDR3 nucleotides read TGTGCCAGCAGTCCCAACTGGTCTTTGGACGTCCTGACTTTC. It translates to CASSPNWSLDVLTF. The chain recombines TRBV28 with TRBJ2-6; D is unresolved. In germline, CDR1 is MDHEN, CDR2 SYDVKM. The CDR3 runs to 14 residues. With 5 bases removed from V and 11 bases from J, the gap between germline ends came to 16 bases. Complete variable domain (other parts from reference TRBV28 and TRBJ2-6): DVKVTQSSRYLVKRTGEKVFLECVQDMDHENMFWYRQDPGLGLRLIYFSYDVKMKEKGDIPEGYSVSREKKERFSLILESASTNQTSMYLCASSPNWSLDVLTFGAGSRLTVL.

The chain couples TRBV28 to TRBJ2-1, with a tentative D call TRBD2 (5 bases). V lost 2 bases, J lost 12 bases, and 14 bases lay in between. This CDR3 spans 13 amino acids. The germline V gene has CDR1 MDHEN and CDR2 SYDVKM. CDR3 DNA: TGTGCCAGCAGTTTAAAACTAGTTTATGGGCAGTTCTTC. This sequence encodes CASSLKLVYGQFF. The whole variable domain, remainder taken from reference TRBV28 and TRBJ2-1, is DVKVTQSSRYLVKRTGEKVFLECVQDMDHENMFWYRQDPGLGLRLIYFSYDVKMKEKGDIPEGYSVSREKKERFSLILESASTNQTSMYLCASSLKLVYGQFFGPGTRLTVL.

This chain links TRBV28 with TRBJ2-7, with 8 bases aligning to TRBD1. CDR1 MDHEN and CDR2 SYDVKM come from the germline V gene. With 6 bases clipped from V and 0 bases from J, the junction kept 7 bases outside the gene matches. This CDR3 spans 15 amino acids. CDR3 in DNA: TGTGCCAGCAGACCCGGGCAGGGGGCCTCCTACGAGCAGTACTTC. Translating gives CASRPGQGASYEQYF.

The V call is TRBV27, the J call TRBJ2-1; TRBD2 aligns across 11 bases. The germline V gene has CDR1 MNHEY and CDR2 SMNVEV (reference sequence). With 9 bases clipped from V and 8 bases from J, the junction kept 18 bases outside the gene matches. This CDR3 has 17 residues. The CDR3 is CASRGLAGGYIGDEQFF. CDR3 DNA: TGTGCCAGTCGGGGTCTAGCGGGAGGTTATATCGGAGATGAGCAGTTCTTC.

The rearrangement joins TRBV29-1 to TRBJ1-2; tentative D call: TRBD1 (6 bases). V dropped 2 bases and J dropped 1 base, with 11 bases sitting between them. The CDR3 length is 14 residues. Germline V gene lookup returns CDR1 SQVTM and CDR2 ANQGSEA. The CDR3: CSVESGAVNYGYTF. The DNA of the CDR3 is TGCAGCGTTGAATCAGGGGCAGTTAACTATGGCTACACCTTC.